Shown below are 28 T cell receptor beta chains from a single sample sequenced in a study of blood T cells in healthy people across ages. A J-beta primer mix and a sample-barcoded 5' primer were used in a second PCR of roughly 6 to 12 cycles. TCRdb itself ran the 5' RACE reads through MiXCR, one entry per CDR3 protein. The table records fewer than 1,000,000 distinct CDR3 sequences, about 45% of them present only once. Sequencing was carried out using blood. The receptor set was obtained from an elderly man in good health.

This chain connects TRBV18 to TRBJ1-4; D is unclear. V lost 3 bases and J lost 0, with 8 bases in between. CDR1 and CDR2 from the germline V gene are KGHSH and LQKENI. There are 15 residues in the CDR3. In DNA form, the CDR3 reads TGTGCCAGCTCACCTCAGAGCCCAACTAATGAAAAACTGTTTTTT. As protein: CASSPQSPTNEKLFF.

This clonotype was counted once. CDR3 region: CASSPAGIEETQYF. DNA for the CDR3: TGTGCCAGCTCACCAGCAGGGATAGAAGAGACCCAGTACTTC. The V gene is TRBV18, the J gene TRBJ2-5, with a weak D call TRBD1 (5 bases). CDR1 is KGHSH and CDR2 is LQKENI in the germline V gene. V lost 2 bases and J lost 3, with 10 bases in between. This CDR3 comprises 14 residues.

The chain recombines TRBV7-9 with TRBJ2-1, with D hard to call. V lost 4 bases to trimming and J lost 0 bases, with 16 bases between them. Germline CDR1 and CDR2: SEHNR and FQNEAQ (reference sequence). This CDR3 spans 17 amino acids. The CDR3 DNA sequence: TGTGCCAGCAGCTCTTTGGACGGCTCGAGCTCCTACAATGAGCAGTTCTTC. This encodes CASSSLDGSSSYNEQFF. Supplemented by reference TRBV7-9 and TRBJ2-1, the full variable domain reads DTGVSQNPRHKITKRGQNVTFRCDPISEHNRLYWYRQTLGQGPEFLTYFQNEAQLEKSRLLSDRFSAERPKGSFSTLEIQRTEQGDSAMYLCASSSLDGSSSYNEQFFGPGTRLTVL.

The CDR3 is CSVDSGTSGNNEQFF. CDR3 in DNA: TGCAGCGTTGACTCCGGGACTAGCGGGAACAATGAGCAGTTCTTC. The chain links TRBV29-1 to TRBJ2-1; 13 bases align to TRBD2. The trim removed 3 bases at V and 5 bases at J, leaving 4 bases unmatched. This CDR3 has 15 amino acids. Germline V gives CDR1 SQVTM, CDR2 ANQGSEA.

V and J are TRBV12-3 or TRBV12-4 and TRBJ2-1; 9 bases fit TRBD2. The CDR3 contains 16 residues. V lost 9 bases and J lost 4; bases outside the gene matches: 13. The CDR3 region has the DNA TGTGCCAGTAGTCACCAGACTAGCGGTTTGTACAATGAGCAGTTCTTC. Translating it yields CASSHQTSGLYNEQFF.

The rearrangement joins TRBV6-5 to TRBJ1-1, with 7 bases matching TRBD1. V shed 4 bases, J shed 0 bases, and the junction held 8 bases outside the gene matches. The germline V gene has CDR1 MNHEY and CDR2 SVGAGI. This CDR3 has 16 residues. The CDR3 sequence is CASSSRGIFMNTEAFF. CDR3 nucleotide sequence: TGTGCCAGCAGTTCCAGGGGGATTTTCATGAACACTGAAGCTTTCTTT.

For this clonotype: This may be a read error, as it is one base from a much larger clone. The V call is TRBV3-1, the J call TRBJ1-2; D call uncertain. V lost 0 bases and J lost 3, with 5 bases in between. CDR3 length: 13 amino acids. The germline V gene has CDR1 LGHDT and CDR2 YNNKEL (reference sequence). The CDR3 bases are TGTGCCAGCAGCCAAGACAGACACTATGGCTACACCTTC. This encodes CASSQDRHYGYTF.

The sample holds many counts of this clonotype. The CDR3 coding sequence is TGTGCCAGCAGCCCAGAACCGGGACTAGCGGGCCATCGAGAGACCTACGAGCAGTACTTC. Translated: CASSPEPGLAGHRETYEQYF. J is TRBJ2-7 and V is TRBV7-2, with 12 bases lining up with TRBD2. This CDR3 spans 20 amino acids. J lost 2 bases, V lost 5 bases, and 19 bases had no gene match. Germline V gene sequence: CDR1 SGHTA, CDR2 FQGNSA.

The rearrangement links TRBV6-1 to TRBJ1-2; no definite D call. The CDR3 sequence is 15 residues long. Germline V CDR1 and CDR2: MNHNS, SASEGT. Trimming removed 0 bases at V and 6 bases at J, with 14 bases between. Here the CDR3 reads CASSEAIAGNHGYTF. The CDR3 bases are TGTGCCAGCAGTGAAGCGATAGCCGGGAACCATGGCTACACCTTC.

As concerns this clonotype: Sequence at one end of the junction differs from germline and may be a read error. The chain employs TRBV27 and TRBJ2-7; no definite D call. CDR1 and CDR2 from the germline V gene are MNHEY and SMNVEV (reference sequence). This CDR3 contains 12 residues. Here the CDR3 DNA reads TGTGCCAGCAGTGATGATCCCTACGAACAGTACTTC. Translating gives CASSDDPYEQYF.

This clonotype showed up just a few times. The chain is built from TRBV7-9 and TRBJ1-5; the match to TRBD1 covers 8 bases. V lost 7 bases to trimming and J lost 3 bases; unmatched junction nucleotides: 8. This CDR3 region has 15 residues. The germline gives CDR1 SEHNR, CDR2 FQNEAQ (reference sequence). Written as DNA, the CDR3 is TGTGCCAGCACCTCGGACAGGGAGAACAATCAGCCCCAGCATTTT. Translated, it gives CASTSDRENNQPQHF.

Only a few counts were recorded for this clonotype. The chain is built from TRBV6-5 and TRBJ2-5; no clear D. Gene TRBJ2-7 matches the end of the DNA better, so the J call may be wrong. This CDR3 is 15 amino acids long. Germline V CDR1 and CDR2: MNHEY, SVGAGI. CDR3 nucleotides: TGTGCCAGCAGTTACTCCCAGGCCGCTTTAAACGAGCAGTACTTC. This gives the protein CASSYSQAALNEQYF.

The J gene is TRBJ2-5, the V gene TRBV7-6; 15 bases fit TRBD2. Germline trimming cut 5 bases from V and 3 bases from J; bases unmatched to any gene: 22. Germline CDR1 SGHVS, CDR2 FNYEAQ. This CDR3 has 22 residues. In DNA, the CDR3 is TGTGCCAGCAGCCATCCCATGTTGGGACATCCGCGGACTAGCGGGAGGGAAGAGACCCAGTACTTC. Translated, it gives CASSHPMLGHPRTSGREETQYF.

The V call is TRBV5-1, the J call TRBJ2-1; 7 nucleotides align to TRBD1. The CDR3 has 15 amino acids. Germline V gene sequence: CDR1 SGHRS, CDR2 YFSETQ. V shed 5 bases and J 4 bases; nucleotides not matched to a gene: 9. The CDR3 coding sequence is TGCGCCAGCAGGCCCCCCGACAGGGATTACAATGAGCAGTTCTTC. Encoded protein: CASRPPDRDYNEQFF.

This clonotype has just a few counts. This chain links TRBV19 with TRBJ2-5; possibly TRBD1 for D (6 bases). Trimming cost V 5 bases and J 2 bases, with 12 bases left between them. The CDR3 length is 14 residues. From germline, CDR1 is LNHDA and CDR2 SQIVND (reference sequence). Written as DNA, the CDR3 is TGTGCCAGTAGTTCGCTGCAGGGGCAAGAGACCCAGTACTTC. Amino acids: CASSSLQGQETQYF.

This clonotype was observed a handful of times. The J gene is TRBJ2-3, the V gene TRBV10-2, with 7 bases aligning to TRBD1. Trimming took 0 bases from V and 0 from J; bases not matched to a gene: 9. CDR1 is WSHSY, CDR2 SAAADI, per germline. The CDR3 spans 18 residues. The CDR3 DNA reads TGCGCCAGCAGTGAGTCGGGGACAGCAGCCACGAGCACAGATACGCAGTATTTT. Amino acids: CASSESGTAATSTDTQYF.

The CDR3 here is CASSVFGGTSKNEQFF. The DNA for the CDR3 is TGTGCCAGCAGTGTCTTTGGGGGGACTAGCAAGAATGAGCAGTTCTTC. The chain uses TRBV25-1 and TRBJ2-1; TRBD2 matches at 9 bases. Germline loops: CDR1 MGHDK, CDR2 SYGVNS. The V segment lost 4 bases and the J segment 7 bases; nucleotides outside the gene matches: 11. CDR3 size: 16 residues.

In this sample, this clonotype turned up a few times. V gene TRBV18 combines with J gene TRBJ2-2; 7 bases fit TRBD1. From germline, CDR1 is KGHSH and CDR2 LQKENI. There are 15 residues in the CDR3. V was pared by 2 bases and J by 6 bases, with 6 bases of the junction left unmatched. This CDR3 is CASSPARGRSGELFF. The CDR3 region has the DNA TGTGCCAGCTCACCAGCGAGGGGGCGTTCCGGGGAGCTGTTTTTT.

CDR3 DNA: TGTGCCAGCAACCGGGACGGAGACTCCTACAATGAGCAGTTCTTC. It specifies CASNRDGDSYNEQFF. V is TRBV10-3 and J is TRBJ2-1; D is perhaps TRBD1 or TRBD2 (5 bases each). The CDR3 consists of 15 residues. CDR1 is ENHRY, CDR2 SYGVKD, per germline. V lost 10 bases and J 0 bases, leaving 16 bases between the germline ends.

The chain combines TRBV20-1 with TRBJ1-2; D remains unclear. Trimming stripped 0 bases from V and 5 bases from J, with 19 bases between. The CDR3 spans 16 residues. Germline-derived CDR1 and CDR2 are DFQATT and SNEGSKA (reference sequence). CDR3 sequence (DNA): TGCAGTGCTAGAGATGTACGCAGTTTATCAGGATATGGCTACACCTTC. It yields the protein CSARDVRSLSGYGYTF.

The rearrangement joins TRBV18 to TRBJ1-4, with 8 nucleotides matching TRBD1. J was trimmed by 6 bases and V by 2 bases; bases with no gene match: 8. The CDR3 consists of 16 residues. Germline CDR1 reads KGHSH; CDR2 reads LQKENI. The CDR3 reads CASSPNPGGEYEKLFF. The CDR3 DNA is TGTGCCAGCTCACCAAACCCAGGGGGCGAGTATGAAAAACTGTTTTTT.

V is TRBV18 and J is TRBJ2-3; no firm D call. Germline V gene sequence: CDR1 KGHSH, CDR2 LQKENI. V lost 1 base and J lost 3, with 8 bases in between. The CDR3 sequence is 14 residues long. The CDR3 loop reads CASSPRSGTDTQYF. CDR3 sequence (DNA): TGTGCCAGCTCACCACGCAGTGGGACAGATACGCAGTATTTT.

The chain couples TRBV6-2 or TRBV6-3 to TRBJ2-5; a weak D match, TRBD1 (5 bases). Per germline, CDR1 MNHEY and CDR2 SVGEGT. The length of the CDR3 is 14 residues. V was trimmed by 11 bases and J by 0 bases, leaving 16 bases between them. The DNA of the CDR3 is TGTGCCGTTCAAGGGGTCACGTACCAAGAGACCCAGTACTTC. Its protein is CAVQGVTYQETQYF.

This clonotype was seen only once. The junction differs from germline at one of its ends, possibly a read error. The chain combines TRBV29-1 with TRBJ2-5; possibly TRBD1 or TRBD2 for D (5 bases each). Germline CDR1 is SQVTM and CDR2 is ANQGSEA. The CDR3 extends over 12 amino acids. The CDR3, as DNA: TGCGGCGTGTGGGGCACCCAAAGGGAGCAGTACTTC. Translated: CGVWGTQREQYF.

The rearrangement uses TRBV29-1 and TRBJ2-1; TRBD2 agrees at 14 bases. This CDR3 has 16 residues. The germline V gene encodes CDR1 SQVTM and CDR2 ANQGSEA. With V trimmed by 4 bases and J by 9 bases, 11 bases remained unmatched. CDR3 in amino acids: CSVGSIETSGRVEQFF. The CDR3 DNA reads as TGCAGCGTTGGGTCAATAGAGACTAGCGGGAGGGTTGAGCAGTTCTTC.

The rearrangement joins TRBV7-2 to TRBJ1-2; D possibly corresponds to TRBD1 (5 bases). This CDR3 region has 14 residues. Trimming took 5 bases from V and 8 from J, leaving 18 bases between them. CDR1 is SGHTA and CDR2 is FQGNSA in the germline V gene. The CDR3 sequence is CASSPPTDRRGYTF. The CDR3, as DNA: TGTGCCAGCAGCCCTCCGACAGACCGGCGGGGCTACACCTTC.

In regard to this clonotype: This may come from a read error, since a much larger clone is one base off. The chain couples TRBV28 to TRBJ2-1, with TRBD2 matching over 8 bases. V shed 10 bases, J shed 4 bases, and the junction held 9 bases outside the gene matches. Per the germline V gene, CDR1 is MDHEN and CDR2 is SYDVKM. The CDR3 is 14 amino acids. Here the CDR3 reads CANVLAGGYNEQFF. CDR3 bases: TGTGCCAATGTGCTAGCGGGCGGATACAATGAGCAGTTCTTC.

The rearrangement links TRBV20-1 to TRBJ2-5; weak D call: TRBD2 (6 bases). V was cut by 6 bases and J by 1 base, with 12 bases left in between. This CDR3 contains 13 residues. Germline V gene lookup returns CDR1 DFQATT and CDR2 SNEGSKA (reference sequence). In nucleotides, the CDR3 is TGCAGTGCCCGGACTAACCCCCAAGAGACCCAGTACTTC. This codes for CSARTNPQETQYF.